This TCR beta chain was found in a study of blood T cell repertoires in COVID-19. Overall study context: Material from acute and convalescent COVID-19 was sourced from the United States, Italy and Spain. PBMCs, B-cell-depleted T cells, or T cells provided the cDNA or gDNA that made up the material.

In the original processing: Reference gene primer amplification yielded estimated nucleated cell counts. Profiled with immunoSEQ multiplex PCR; TCRdb holds only in-frame clones, not every one. That table gives V, J and clone size, and the DNA gave D and trimming. The sample has about 73,000 clones; 77% are singletons. From germline, CDR1 is KGHDR and CDR2 SFDVKD. The V and J ends lost 9 bases and 3 bases respectively, with 12 bases between them. This CDR3 is 13 amino acids long. The Seattle patients joined while their infection was active and were tracked longitudinally afterward. The chain is built from TRBV24-1 and TRBJ2-3; tentatively, D is TRBD2 (5 bases). The specimen was peripheral blood. The receptor comes from a man between 65 and 85 years old with COVID-19, enrolled during active disease. The CDR3 loop reads CATGLSATDTQYF. The DNA for the CDR3 is TGTGCCACCGGTCTTAGCGCAACAGATACGCAGTATTTT.